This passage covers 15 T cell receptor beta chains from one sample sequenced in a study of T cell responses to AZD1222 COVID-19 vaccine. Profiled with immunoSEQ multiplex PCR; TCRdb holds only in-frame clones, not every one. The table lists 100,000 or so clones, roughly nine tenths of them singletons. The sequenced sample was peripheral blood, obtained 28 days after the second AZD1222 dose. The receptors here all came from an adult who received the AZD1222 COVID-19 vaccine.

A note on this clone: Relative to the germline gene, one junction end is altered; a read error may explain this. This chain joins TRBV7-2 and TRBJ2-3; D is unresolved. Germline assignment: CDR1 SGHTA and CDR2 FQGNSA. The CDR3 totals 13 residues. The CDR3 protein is CASSLTNAPPVDF. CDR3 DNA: TGTGCCAGCAGCTTAACTAACGCCCCTCCCGTTGATTTT.

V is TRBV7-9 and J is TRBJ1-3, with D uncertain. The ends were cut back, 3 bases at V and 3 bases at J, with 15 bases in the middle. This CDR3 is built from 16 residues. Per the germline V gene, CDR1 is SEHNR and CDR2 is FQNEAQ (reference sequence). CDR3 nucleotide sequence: TGTGCCAGCAGCTTCGTCGGAAGAACGGGTGGAAACACCATATATTTT. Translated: CASSFVGRTGGNTIYF. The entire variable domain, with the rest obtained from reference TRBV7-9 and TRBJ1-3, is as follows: DTGVSQNPRHKITKRGQNVTFRCDPISEHNRLYWYRQTLGQGPEFLTYFQNEAQLEKSRLLSDRFSAERPKGSFSTLEIQRTEQGDSAMYLCASSFVGRTGGNTIYFGEGSWLTVV.

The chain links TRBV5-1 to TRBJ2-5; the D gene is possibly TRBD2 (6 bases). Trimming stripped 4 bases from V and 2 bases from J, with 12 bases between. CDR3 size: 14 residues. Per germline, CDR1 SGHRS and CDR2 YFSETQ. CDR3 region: CASSTGSQQETQYF. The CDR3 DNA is TGCGCCAGCAGCACCGGGAGCCAACAAGAGACCCAGTACTTC.

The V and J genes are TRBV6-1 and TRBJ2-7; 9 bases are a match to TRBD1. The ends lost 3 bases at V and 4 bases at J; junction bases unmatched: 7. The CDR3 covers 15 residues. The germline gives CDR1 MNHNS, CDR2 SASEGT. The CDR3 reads CASSDLPGQGYEQYF. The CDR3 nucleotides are TGTGCCAGCAGTGACCTCCCGGGACAGGGTTACGAGCAGTACTTC.

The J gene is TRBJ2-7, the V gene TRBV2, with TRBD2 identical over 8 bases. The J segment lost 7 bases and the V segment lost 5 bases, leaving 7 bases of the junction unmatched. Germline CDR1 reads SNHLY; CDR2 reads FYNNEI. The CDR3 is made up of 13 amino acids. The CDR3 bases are TGTGCCAGCAGTTCACAAGGACTAGCAGAGCAGTACTTC. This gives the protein CASSSQGLAEQYF.

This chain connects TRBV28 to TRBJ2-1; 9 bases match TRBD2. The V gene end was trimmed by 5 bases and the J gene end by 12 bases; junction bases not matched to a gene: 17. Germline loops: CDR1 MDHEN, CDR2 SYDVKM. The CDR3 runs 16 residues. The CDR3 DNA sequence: TGTGCCAGCAGTGCATTACTAGCGGGCCCACCCCCTGGGCAGTTCTTC. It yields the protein CASSALLAGPPPGQFF.

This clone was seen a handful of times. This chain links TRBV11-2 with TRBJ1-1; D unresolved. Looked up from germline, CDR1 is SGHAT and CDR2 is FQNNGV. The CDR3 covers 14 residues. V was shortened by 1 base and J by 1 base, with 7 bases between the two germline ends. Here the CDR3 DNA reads TGTGCCAGCAGCTTAGGACACTCGAACACTGAAGCTTTCTTT. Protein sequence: CASSLGHSNTEAFF. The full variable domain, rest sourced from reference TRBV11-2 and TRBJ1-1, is EAGVAQSPRYKIIEKRQSVAFWCNPISGHATLYWYQQILGQGPKLLIQFQNNGVVDDSQLPKDRFSAERLKGVDSTLKIQPAKLEDSAVYLCASSLGHSNTEAFFGQGTRLTVV.

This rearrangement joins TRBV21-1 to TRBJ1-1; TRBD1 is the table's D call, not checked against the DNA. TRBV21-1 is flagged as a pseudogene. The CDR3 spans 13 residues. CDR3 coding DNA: TGTGCCAGCAGCAAGACAGCGAACACTGAAGCTTTCTTT. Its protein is CASSKTANTEAFF.

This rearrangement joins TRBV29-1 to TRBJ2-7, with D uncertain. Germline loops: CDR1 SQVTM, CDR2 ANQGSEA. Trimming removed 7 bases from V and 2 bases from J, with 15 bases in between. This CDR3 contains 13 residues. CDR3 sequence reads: CSGSGFGTYEQYF. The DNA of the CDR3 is TGCAGCGGGTCCGGGTTTGGGACCTACGAGCAGTACTTC.

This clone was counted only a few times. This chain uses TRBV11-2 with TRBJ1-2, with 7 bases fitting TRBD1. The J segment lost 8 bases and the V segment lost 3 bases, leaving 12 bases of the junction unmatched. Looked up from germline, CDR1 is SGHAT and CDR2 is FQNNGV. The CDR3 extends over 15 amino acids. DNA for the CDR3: TGTGCCAGCAGCTTGGGCCTACAGGGGATGGGAGGCTACACCTTC. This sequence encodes CASSLGLQGMGGYTF.

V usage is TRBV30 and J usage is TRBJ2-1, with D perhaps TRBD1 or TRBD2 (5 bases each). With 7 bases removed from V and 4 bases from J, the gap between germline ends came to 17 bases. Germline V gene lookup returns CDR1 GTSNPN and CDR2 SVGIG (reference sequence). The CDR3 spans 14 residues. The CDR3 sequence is CASSGLALYNEQFF. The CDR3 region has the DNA TGTGCCTCCTCAGGGCTAGCCCTTTACAATGAGCAGTTCTTC.

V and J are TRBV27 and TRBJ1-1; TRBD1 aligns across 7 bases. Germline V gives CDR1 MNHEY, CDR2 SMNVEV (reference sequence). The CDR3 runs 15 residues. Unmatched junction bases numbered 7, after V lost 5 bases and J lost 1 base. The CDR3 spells CASSSPRGGNTEAFF. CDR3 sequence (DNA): TGTGCCAGCAGTAGCCCCAGGGGGGGGAACACTGAAGCTTTCTTT.

CDR3 coding DNA: TGTGCCAGCAGTTCCCAGTGGGGGACGAACACCGGGGAGCTGTTTTTT. Translated: CASSSQWGTNTGELFF. The V gene is TRBV28, the J gene TRBJ2-2; D tentatively fits TRBD1 or TRBD2 (5 bases each). V dropped 4 bases and J dropped 0 bases, with 12 bases sitting between them. Germline V lookup: CDR1 MDHEN, CDR2 SYDVKM. This CDR3 is built from 16 residues.

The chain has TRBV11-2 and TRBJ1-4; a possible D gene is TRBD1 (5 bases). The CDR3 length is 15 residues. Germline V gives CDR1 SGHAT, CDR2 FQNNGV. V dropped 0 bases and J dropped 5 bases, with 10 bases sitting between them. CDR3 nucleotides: TGTGCCAGCAGCTTAGATTGGGGCACAAATGAAAAACTGTTTTTT. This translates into CASSLDWGTNEKLFF.

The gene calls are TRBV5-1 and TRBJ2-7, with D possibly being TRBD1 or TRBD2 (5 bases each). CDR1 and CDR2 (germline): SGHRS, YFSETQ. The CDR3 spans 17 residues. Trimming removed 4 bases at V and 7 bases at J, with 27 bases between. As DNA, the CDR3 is TGCGCCAGCAGCCCGTTCCGCCGGGACGAACTTTCGGGTGAGCAGTACTTC. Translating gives CASSPFRRDELSGEQYF.